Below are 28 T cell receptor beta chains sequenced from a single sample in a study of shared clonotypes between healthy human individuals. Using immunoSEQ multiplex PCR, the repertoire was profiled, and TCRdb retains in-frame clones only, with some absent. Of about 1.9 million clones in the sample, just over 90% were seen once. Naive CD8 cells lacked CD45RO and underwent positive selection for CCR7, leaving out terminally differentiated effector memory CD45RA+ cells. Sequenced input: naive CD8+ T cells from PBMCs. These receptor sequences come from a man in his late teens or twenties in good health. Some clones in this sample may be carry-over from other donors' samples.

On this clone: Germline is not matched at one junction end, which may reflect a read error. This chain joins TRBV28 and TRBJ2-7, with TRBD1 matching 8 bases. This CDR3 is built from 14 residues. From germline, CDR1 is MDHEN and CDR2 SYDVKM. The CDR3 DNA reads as TGTGTCAGCAGTTTACCAGGGGGCCTATACGAGCAGTACTTC. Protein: CVSSLPGGLYEQYF.

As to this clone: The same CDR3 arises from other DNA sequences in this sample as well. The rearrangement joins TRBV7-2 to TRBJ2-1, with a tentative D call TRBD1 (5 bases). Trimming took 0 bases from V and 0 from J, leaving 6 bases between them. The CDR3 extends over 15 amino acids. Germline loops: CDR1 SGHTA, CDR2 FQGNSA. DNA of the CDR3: TGTGCCAGCAGCTTAGCAGACAGCTCCTACAATGAGCAGTTCTTC. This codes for CASSLADSSYNEQFF.

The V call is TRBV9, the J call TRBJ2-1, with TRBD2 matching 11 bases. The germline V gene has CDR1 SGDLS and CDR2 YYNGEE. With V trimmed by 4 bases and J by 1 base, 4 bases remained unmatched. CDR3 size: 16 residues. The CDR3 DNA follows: TGTGCCAGCAGCATGAGACTAGCGGGGTCCTACAATGAGCAGTTCTTC. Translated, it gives CASSMRLAGSYNEQFF.

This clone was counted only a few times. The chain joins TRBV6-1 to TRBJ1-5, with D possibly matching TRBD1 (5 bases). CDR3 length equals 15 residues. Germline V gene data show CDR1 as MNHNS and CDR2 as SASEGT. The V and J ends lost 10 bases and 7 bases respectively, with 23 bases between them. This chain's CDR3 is CAIHPEAGFAQPQHF. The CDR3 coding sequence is TGTGCCATCCACCCCGAGGCAGGGTTCGCCCAGCCCCAGCATTTT.

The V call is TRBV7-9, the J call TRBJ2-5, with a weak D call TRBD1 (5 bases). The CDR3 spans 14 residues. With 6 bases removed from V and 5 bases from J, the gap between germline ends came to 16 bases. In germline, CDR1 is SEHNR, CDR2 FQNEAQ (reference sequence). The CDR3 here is CASSPQGPWETQYF. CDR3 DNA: TGTGCCAGCAGTCCCCAGGGTCCGTGGGAGACCCAGTACTTC.

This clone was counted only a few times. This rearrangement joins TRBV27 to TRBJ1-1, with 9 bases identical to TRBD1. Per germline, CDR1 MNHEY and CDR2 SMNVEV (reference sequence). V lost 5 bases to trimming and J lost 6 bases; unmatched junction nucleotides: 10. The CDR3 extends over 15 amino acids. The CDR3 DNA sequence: TGTGCCAGCAGTCGGGACAGGGTATATGTCCCTGAAGCTTTCTTT. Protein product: CASSRDRVYVPEAFF.

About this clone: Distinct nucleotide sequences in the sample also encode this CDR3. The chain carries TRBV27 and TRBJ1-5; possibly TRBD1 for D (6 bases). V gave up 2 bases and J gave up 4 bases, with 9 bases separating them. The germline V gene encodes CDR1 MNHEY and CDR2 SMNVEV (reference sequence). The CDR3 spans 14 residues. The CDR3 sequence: CASSLQGRNQPQHF. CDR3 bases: TGTGCCAGCAGTTTACAGGGGAGGAATCAGCCCCAGCATTTT.

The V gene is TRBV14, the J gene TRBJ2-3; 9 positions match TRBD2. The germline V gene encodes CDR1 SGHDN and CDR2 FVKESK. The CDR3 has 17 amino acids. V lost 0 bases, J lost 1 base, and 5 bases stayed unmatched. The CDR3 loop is CASSQDRRTSGTDTQYF. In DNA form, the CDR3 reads TGTGCCAGCAGCCAAGATCGCAGGACTAGCGGCACAGATACGCAGTATTTT.

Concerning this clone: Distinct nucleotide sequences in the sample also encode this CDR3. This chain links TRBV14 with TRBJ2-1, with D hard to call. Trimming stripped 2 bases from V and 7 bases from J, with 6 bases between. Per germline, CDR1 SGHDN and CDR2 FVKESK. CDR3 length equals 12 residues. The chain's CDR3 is CASSQRRNEQFF. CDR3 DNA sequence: TGTGCCAGCAGCCAAAGACGAAATGAGCAGTTCTTC. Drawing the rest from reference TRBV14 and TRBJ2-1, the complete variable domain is EAGVTQFPSHSVIEKGQTVTLRCDPISGHDNLYWYRRVMGKEIKFLLHFVKESKQDESGMPNNRFLAERTGGTYSTLKVQPAELEDSGVYFCASSQRRNEQFFGPGTRLTVL.

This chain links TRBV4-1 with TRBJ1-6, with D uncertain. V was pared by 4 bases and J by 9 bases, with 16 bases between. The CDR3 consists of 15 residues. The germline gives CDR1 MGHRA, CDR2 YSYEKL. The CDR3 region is CASSPLDIRGSPLHF. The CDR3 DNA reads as TGCGCCAGCAGCCCCCTCGATATACGGGGTTCACCCCTCCACTTT.

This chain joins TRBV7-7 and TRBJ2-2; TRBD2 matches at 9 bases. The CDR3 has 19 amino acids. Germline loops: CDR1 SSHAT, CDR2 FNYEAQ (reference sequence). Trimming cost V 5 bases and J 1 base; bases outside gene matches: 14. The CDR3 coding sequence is TGTGCCAGCAGCCCCCTCAGGCGGCGGGAGGGTGTGAACACCGGGGAGCTGTTTTTT. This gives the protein CASSPLRRREGVNTGELFF.

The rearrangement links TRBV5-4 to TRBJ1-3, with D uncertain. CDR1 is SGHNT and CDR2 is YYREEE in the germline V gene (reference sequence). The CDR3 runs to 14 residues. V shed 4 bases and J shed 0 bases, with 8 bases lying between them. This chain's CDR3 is CASSPQNSGNTIYF. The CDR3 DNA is TGTGCCAGCAGCCCCCAGAACTCTGGAAACACCATATATTTT.

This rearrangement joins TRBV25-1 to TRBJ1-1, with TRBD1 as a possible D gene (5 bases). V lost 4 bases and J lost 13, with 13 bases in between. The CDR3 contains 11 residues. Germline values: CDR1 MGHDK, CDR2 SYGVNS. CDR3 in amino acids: CASSGEGEGFF. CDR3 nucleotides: TGTGCCAGCAGTGGAGAAGGGGAGGGTTTCTTT. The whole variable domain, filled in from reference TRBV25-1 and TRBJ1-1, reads EADIYQTPRYLVIGTGKKITLECSQTMGHDKMYWYQQDPGMELHLIHYSYGVNSTEKGDLSSESTVSRIRTEHFPLTLESARPSHTSQYLCASSGEGEGFFGQGTRLTVV.

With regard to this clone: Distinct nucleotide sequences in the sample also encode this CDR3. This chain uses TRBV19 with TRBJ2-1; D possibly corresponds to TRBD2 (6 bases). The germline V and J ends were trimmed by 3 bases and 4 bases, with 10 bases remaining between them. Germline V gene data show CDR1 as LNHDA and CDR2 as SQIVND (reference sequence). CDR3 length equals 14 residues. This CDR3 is CASSMGGGYNEQFF. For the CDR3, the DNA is TGTGCCAGTAGTATGGGGGGAGGATACAATGAGCAGTTCTTC.

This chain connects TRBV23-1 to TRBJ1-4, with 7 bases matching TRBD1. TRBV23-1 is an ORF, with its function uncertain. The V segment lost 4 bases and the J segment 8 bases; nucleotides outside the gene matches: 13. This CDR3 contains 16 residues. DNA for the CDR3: TGCGCCAGCAGTCCCCCGCCAGGGGGAAGGGAAGAAAAACTGTTTTTT. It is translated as CASSPPPGGREEKLFF.

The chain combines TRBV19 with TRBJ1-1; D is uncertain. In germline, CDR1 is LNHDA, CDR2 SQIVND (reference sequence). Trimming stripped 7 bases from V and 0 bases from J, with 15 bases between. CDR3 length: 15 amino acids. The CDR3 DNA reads TGTGCCAGTACCTTATCCCCAGCGTTGAACACTGAAGCTTTCTTT. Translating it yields CASTLSPALNTEAFF.

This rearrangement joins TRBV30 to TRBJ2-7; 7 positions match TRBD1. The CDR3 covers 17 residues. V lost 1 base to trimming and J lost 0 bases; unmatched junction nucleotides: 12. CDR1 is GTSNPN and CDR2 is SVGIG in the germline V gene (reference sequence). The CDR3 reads CAWSGYLETGSSYEQYF. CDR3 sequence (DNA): TGTGCCTGGAGTGGCTATCTCGAGACAGGGAGCTCCTACGAGCAGTACTTC.

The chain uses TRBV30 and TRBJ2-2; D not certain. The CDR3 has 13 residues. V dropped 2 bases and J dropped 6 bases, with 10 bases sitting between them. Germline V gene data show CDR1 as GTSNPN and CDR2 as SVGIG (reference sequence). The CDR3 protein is CAWSPDWAGELFF. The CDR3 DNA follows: TGTGCCTGGAGTCCCGACTGGGCCGGGGAGCTGTTTTTT.

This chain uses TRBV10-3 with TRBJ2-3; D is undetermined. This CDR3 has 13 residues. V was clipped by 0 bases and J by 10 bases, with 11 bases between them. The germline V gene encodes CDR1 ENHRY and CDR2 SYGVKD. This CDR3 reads CAISESSEPAQYF. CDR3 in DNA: TGTGCCATCAGTGAGTCCTCCGAGCCCGCGCAGTATTTT.

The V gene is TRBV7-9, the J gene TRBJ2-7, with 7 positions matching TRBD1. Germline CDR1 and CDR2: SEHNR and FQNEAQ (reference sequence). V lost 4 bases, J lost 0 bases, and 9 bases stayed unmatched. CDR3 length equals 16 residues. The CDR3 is CASSSLHRGLSYEQYF. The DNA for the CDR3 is TGTGCCAGCAGCTCCCTACACAGGGGCCTCTCCTACGAGCAGTACTTC.

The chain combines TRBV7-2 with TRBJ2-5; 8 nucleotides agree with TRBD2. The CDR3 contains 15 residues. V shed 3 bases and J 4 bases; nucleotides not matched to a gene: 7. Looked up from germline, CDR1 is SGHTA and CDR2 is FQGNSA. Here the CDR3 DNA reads TGTGCCAGCAGCTTGATTAGCGGGACTCGAGAGACCCAGTACTTC. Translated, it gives CASSLISGTRETQYF. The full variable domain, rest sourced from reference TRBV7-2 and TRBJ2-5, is GAGVSQSPSNKVTEKGKDVELRCDPISGHTALYWYRQSLGQGLEFLIYFQGNSAPDKSGLPSDRFSAERTGGSVSTLTIQRTQQEDSAVYLCASSLISGTRETQYFGPGTRLLVL.

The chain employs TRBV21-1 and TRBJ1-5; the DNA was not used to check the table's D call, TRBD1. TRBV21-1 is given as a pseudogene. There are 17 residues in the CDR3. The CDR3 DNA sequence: TGTGCCAGCAGCAAAGGACGGGCGGGACAGTCGACCTCGCCCCAGCATTTT. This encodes CASSKGRAGQSTSPQHF.

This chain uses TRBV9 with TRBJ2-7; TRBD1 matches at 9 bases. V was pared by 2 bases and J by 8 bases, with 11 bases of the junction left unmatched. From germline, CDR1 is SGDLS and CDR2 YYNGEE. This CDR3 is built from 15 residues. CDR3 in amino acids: CASSVSTGTGFKQYF. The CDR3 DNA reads TGTGCCAGCAGCGTGTCAACCGGGACAGGGTTTAAGCAGTACTTC.

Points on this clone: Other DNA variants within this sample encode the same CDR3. CDR3 in DNA: TGTGCCAGCAGTGACACAGGCCCCTACGAGCAGTACTTC. This translates into CASSDTGPYEQYF. The chain employs TRBV6-1 and TRBJ2-7; a weak D match, TRBD1 (5 bases). V was shortened by 3 bases and J by 2 bases, with 8 bases between the two germline ends. The CDR3 has 13 amino acids. Germline V lookup: CDR1 MNHNS, CDR2 SASEGT.

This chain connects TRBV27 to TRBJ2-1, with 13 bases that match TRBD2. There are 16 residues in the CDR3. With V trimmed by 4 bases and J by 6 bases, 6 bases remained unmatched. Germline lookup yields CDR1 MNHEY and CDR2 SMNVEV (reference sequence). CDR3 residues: CASSSLRTSGGNEQFF. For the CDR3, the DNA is TGTGCCAGCAGTTCCCTCCGGACTAGCGGGGGCAATGAGCAGTTCTTC.

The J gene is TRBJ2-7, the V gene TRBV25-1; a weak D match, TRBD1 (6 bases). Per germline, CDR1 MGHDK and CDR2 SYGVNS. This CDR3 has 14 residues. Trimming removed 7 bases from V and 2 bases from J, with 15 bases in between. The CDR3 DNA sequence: TGTGCCAGCAATACAGGGTTAGTTCCCTACGAGCAGTACTTC. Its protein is CASNTGLVPYEQYF.

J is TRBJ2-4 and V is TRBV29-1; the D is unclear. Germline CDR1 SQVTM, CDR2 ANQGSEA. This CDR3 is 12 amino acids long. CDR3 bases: TGCAACACCCATTGGGACAAAAACATTCAGTACTTC. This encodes CNTHWDKNIQYF.

DNA for the CDR3: TGTGCCAGCTCACCACGGGGGGCGGTGGCGAACACTGAAGCTTTCTTT. Protein sequence: CASSPRGAVANTEAFF. The rearrangement uses TRBV18 and TRBJ1-1; possible D gene TRBD1, 6 bases. The germline V gene has CDR1 KGHSH and CDR2 LQKENI. The ends were cut back, 1 base at V and 1 base at J, with 13 bases in the middle. The CDR3 contains 16 residues.